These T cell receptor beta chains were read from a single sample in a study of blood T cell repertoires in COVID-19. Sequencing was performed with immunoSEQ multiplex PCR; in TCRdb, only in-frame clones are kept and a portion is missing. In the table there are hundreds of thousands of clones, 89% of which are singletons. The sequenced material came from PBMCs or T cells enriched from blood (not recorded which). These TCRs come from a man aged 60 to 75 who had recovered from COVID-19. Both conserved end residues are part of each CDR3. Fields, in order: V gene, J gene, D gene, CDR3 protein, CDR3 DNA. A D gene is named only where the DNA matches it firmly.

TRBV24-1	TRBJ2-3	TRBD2	CATSDLPAGVDTQYF	TGTGCCACCAGTGATTTGCCAGCGGGAGTAGATACGCAGTATTTT
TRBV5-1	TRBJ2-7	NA	CASSLGQGGEQYF	TGCGCCAGCAGCTTGGGACAGGGAGGCGAGCAGTACTTC
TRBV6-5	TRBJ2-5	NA	CASTSLAPEETQYF	TGTGCCAGCACGAGCCTAGCGCCCGAAGAGACCCAGTACTTC
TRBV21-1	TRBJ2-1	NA	CASRGRLGLKSSYNEQFF	TGTGCCAGCCGGGGGAGACTAGGACTTAAAAGCTCCTACAATGAGCAGTTCTTC
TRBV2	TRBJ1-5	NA	CASSADRSPNQPQHF	TGTGCCAGCAGTGCGGACAGAAGTCCCAATCAGCCCCAGCATTTT
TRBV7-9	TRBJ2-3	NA	CASSLSPYVTDTQYF	TGTGCCAGCAGCTTATCACCCTACGTGACAGATACGCAGTATTTT
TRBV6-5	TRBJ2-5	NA	CASRGPLGETQYF	TGTGCCAGCAGGGGGCCACTGGGGGAGACCCAGTACTTC
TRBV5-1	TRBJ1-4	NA	CASSWEDPENEKLFF	TGCGCCAGCAGCTGGGAGGACCCGGAGAATGAAAAACTGTTTTTT
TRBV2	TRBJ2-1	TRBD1	CASTTGGNEQFF	TGTGCCAGCACGACAGGGGGCAATGAGCAGTTCTTC
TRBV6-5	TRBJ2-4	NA	CASSYGQGGTKNIQYF	TGTGCCAGCAGTTACGGACAGGGAGGGACCAAAAACATTCAGTACTTC